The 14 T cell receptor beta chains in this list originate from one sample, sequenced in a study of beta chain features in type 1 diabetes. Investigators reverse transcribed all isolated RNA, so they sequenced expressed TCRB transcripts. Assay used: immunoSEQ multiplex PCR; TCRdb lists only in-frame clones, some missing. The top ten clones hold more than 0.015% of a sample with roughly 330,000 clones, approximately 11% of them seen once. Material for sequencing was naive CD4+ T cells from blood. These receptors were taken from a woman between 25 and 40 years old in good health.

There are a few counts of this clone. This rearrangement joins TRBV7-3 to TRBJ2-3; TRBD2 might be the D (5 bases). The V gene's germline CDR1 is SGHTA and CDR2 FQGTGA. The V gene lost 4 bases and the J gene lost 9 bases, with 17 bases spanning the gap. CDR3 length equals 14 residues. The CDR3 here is CASSSTENRETQYF. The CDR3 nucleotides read TGTGCCAGCAGCTCCACGGAGAATCGGGAAACGCAGTATTTT.

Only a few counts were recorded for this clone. CDR3 sequence (DNA): TGTGCCAGCAGTTATACAGGGGCCAAGGGGGAGACCCAGTACTTC. Translated, it gives CASSYTGAKGETQYF. The chain joins TRBV5-4 to TRBJ2-5; 7 positions match TRBD1. This CDR3 contains 15 residues. Trimming cost V 5 bases and J 5 bases; bases outside gene matches: 12. The germline V gene encodes CDR1 SGHNT and CDR2 YYREEE (reference sequence). Complete variable domain (other parts from reference TRBV5-4 and TRBJ2-5): ETGVTQSPTHLIKTRGQQVTLRCSSQSGHNTVSWYQQALGQGPQFIFQYYREEENGRGNFPPRFSGLQFPNYSSELNVNALELDDSALYLCASSYTGAKGETQYFGPGTRLLVL.

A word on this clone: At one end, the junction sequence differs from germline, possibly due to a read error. CDR3 DNA sequence: TGCGCCAGCAGCTCCGGGACTAGCTCCCACGAGCAGTACTTC. Amino acid sequence: CASSSGTSSHEQYF. V usage is TRBV5-1 and J usage is TRBJ2-7; 9 bases are shared with TRBD2. Germline V gene data show CDR1 as SGHRS and CDR2 as YFSETQ. The CDR3 has 14 residues.

The CDR3 is CASSLGLAGSTDTQYF. The CDR3 nucleotides are TGTGCCAGCAGCCTGGGACTAGCGGGAAGTACAGATACGCAGTATTTT. J is TRBJ2-3 and V is TRBV4-2, with 13 nucleotides matching TRBD2. V shed 4 bases and J 3 bases; nucleotides not matched to a gene: 4. The V gene's germline CDR1 is LGHNA and CDR2 YNFKEQ. The CDR3 is made up of 16 amino acids.

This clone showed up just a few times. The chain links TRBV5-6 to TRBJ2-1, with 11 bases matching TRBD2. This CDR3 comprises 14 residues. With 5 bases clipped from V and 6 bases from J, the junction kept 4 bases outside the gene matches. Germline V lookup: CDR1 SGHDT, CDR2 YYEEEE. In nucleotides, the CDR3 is TGTGCCAGCAGGACGGGACTAGCGGCCAATGAGCAGTTCTTC. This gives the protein CASRTGLAANEQFF.

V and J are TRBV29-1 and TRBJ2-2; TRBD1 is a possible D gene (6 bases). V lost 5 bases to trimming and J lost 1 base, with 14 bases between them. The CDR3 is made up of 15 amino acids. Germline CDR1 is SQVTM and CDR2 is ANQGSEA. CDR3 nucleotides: TGCAGCGTTCACTACGGGACAAGGAACACCGGGGAGCTGTTTTTT. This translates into CSVHYGTRNTGELFF.

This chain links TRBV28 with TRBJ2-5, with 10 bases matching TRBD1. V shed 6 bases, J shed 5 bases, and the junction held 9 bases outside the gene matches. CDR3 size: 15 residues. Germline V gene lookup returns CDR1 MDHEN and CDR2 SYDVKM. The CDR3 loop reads CASSGGTGDGETQYF. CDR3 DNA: TGTGCCAGCAGCGGCGGGACAGGGGACGGGGAGACCCAGTACTTC.

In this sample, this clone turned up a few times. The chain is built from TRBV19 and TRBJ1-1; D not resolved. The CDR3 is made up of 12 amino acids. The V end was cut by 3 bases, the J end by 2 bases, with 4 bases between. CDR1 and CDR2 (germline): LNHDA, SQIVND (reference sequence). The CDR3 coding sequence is TGTGCCAGTAGTATCGGTAACACTGAAGCTTTCTTT. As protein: CASSIGNTEAFF.

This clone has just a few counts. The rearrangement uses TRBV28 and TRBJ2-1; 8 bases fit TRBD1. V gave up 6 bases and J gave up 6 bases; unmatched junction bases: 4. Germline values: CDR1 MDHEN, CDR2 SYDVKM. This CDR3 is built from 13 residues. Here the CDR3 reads CASRQGASNEQFF. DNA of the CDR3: TGTGCCAGCAGGCAGGGGGCGAGCAATGAGCAGTTCTTC.

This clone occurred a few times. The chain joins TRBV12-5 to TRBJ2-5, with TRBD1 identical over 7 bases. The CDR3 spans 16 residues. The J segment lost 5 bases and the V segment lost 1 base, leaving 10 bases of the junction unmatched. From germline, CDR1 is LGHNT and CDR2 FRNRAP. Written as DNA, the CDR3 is TGTGCTAGTGGTTTGGACAGGGGACCGCCGGGGGAGACCCAGTACTTC. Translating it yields CASGLDRGPPGETQYF.

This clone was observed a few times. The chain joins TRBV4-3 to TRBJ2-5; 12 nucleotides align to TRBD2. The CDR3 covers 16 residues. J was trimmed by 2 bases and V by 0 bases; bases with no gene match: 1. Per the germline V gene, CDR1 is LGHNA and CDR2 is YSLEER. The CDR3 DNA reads TGCGCCAGCAGCCAAGAACTAGCGGGAGGACAAGAGACCCAGTACTTC. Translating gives CASSQELAGGQETQYF.

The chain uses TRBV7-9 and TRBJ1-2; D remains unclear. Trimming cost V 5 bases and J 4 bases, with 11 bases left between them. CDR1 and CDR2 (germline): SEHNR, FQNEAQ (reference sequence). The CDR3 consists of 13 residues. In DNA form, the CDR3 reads TGTGCCAGCAGCCTGGGCCCAGTCTATGGCTACACCTTC. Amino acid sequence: CASSLGPVYGYTF.

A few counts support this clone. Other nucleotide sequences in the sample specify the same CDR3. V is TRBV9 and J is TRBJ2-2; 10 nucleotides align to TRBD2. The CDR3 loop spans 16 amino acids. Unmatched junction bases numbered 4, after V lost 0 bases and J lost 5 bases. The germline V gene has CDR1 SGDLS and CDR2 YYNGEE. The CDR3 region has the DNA TGTGCCAGCAGCGTAGTAGCGGGAGGAGGAACCGGGGAGCTGTTTTTT. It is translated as CASSVVAGGGTGELFF.

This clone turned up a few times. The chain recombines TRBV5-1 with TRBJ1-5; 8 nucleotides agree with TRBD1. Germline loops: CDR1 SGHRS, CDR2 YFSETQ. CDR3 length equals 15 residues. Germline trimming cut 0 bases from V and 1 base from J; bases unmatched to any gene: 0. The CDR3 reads CASSLDRGSNQPQHF. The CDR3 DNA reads TGCGCCAGCAGCTTGGACAGGGGGAGCAATCAGCCCCAGCATTTT.